These T cell receptor beta chains were read from a single sample in a study of control samples from healthy donors and cancer patients. Produced via immunoSEQ multiplex PCR; TCRdb's table is partial and in-frame only. The repertoire holds some 140,000 clones, with 89% as singletons. Sequenced material: PBMCs. The receptors derive from a man in his forties or fifties with head and neck cancer. CDR3s include the opening cysteine and the closing phenylalanine or tryptophan. The D gene is left open where the match is weak. Not all rows give a size; the values are once, few, many and, for expanded clones, a class.

TGTGCCAGCAGTTTTAGACGGGGCGCCGTGTGGGGCGGGGAGCTGTTTTTT	CASSFRRGAVWGGELFF	TRBJ2-2	-	TRBV27	-
TGTGCCAGCAGTATCAGGGGAAAAGCGGACTACGAGCAGTACTTC	CASSIRGKADYEQYF	TRBJ2-7	-	TRBV27	-
TGTGCCAGCAGCCCCCTAGCGGGGGGCGGAGATACGCAGTATTTT	CASSPLAGGGDTQYF	TRBJ2-3	TRBD2	TRBV7-6	-
TGCGCCAGCAGCTTGACAGGGCGCACAGATACGCAGTATTTT	CASSLTGRTDTQYF	TRBJ2-3	-	TRBV5-1	-
TGTGCCAGTAGTACGCTTCAGGGGTTTGAGTTCTTC	CASSTLQGFEFF	TRBJ2-1	-	TRBV19	-
TGTGCCAGCAGTTTAGAATCTGGGGAGTACAATGAGCAGTTCTTC	CASSLESGEYNEQFF	TRBJ2-1	-	TRBV28	-
TGTGCCAGCAGCTTAAGGGACAGGGTATACGAGCAGTACTTC	CASSLRDRVYEQYF	TRBJ2-7	TRBD1	TRBV7-9	-
TGTGCCAGCAGCCGGAGGCGACGGGAAGACCGTATCGGCTACACCTTC	CASSRRRREDRIGYTF	TRBJ1-2	-	TRBV7-8	-
TGTGCCAGCAGCTCTAGCGGGAGGGCCTTAGTAGAGACCCAGTACTTC	CASSSSGRALVETQYF	TRBJ2-5	TRBD2	TRBV7-9	-
TGTGCCATCAGTCGGGACCGAGATAATTCACCCCTCCACTTT	CAISRDRDNSPLHF	TRBJ1-6	-	TRBV10-3	-
TGTGCCAGCAGCGTAGCTACGGCGGCCACCTACGAGCAGTACTTC	CASSVATAATYEQYF	TRBJ2-7	-	TRBV9	few
TGTGCCAGCAGCTTAGGGAAGGTATCCATGAACACTGAAGCTTTCTTT	CASSLGKVSMNTEAFF	TRBJ1-1	-	TRBV7-8	-
TGTGCCAGCAGTTTATTCATCACAGATACGCAGTATTTT	CASSLFITDTQYF	TRBJ2-3	-	TRBV27	-
TGTGCCAGCAGTTACCGAGGCGGGCCGGGCCCCGGGGAGCTGTTTTTT	CASSYRGGPGPGELFF	TRBJ2-2	-	TRBV6-5	once
TGTGCCAGCAGTTCGCGAGGGGGGGCAAGCTATGGCTACACCTTC	CASSSRGGASYGYTF	TRBJ1-2	-	TRBV28	-
TGCGCCAGCAGCTCCGGGACAGGGCCGTCAGATACGCAGTATTTT	CASSSGTGPSDTQYF	TRBJ2-3	TRBD1	TRBV5-1	-
TGTGCCAGCAGCCGGGGACAGGACTACGAGCAGTACTTC	CASSRGQDYEQYF	TRBJ2-7	TRBD1	TRBV5-6	-
TGTGCCAGTATGGCGGGAACCAGGGGTACCACTGAAGCTTTCTTT	CASMAGTRGTTEAFF	TRBJ1-1	-	TRBV19	-
TGTGCCAGCAGCTTAGAGGACAGATTACTCAACGAGCAGTACTTC	CASSLEDRLLNEQYF	TRBJ2-7	-	TRBV7-8	-
TGCGCCAGCAGCTTGATTCTAGCGGGGGGTAGGAATGAGCAGTTCTTC	CASSLILAGGRNEQFF	TRBJ2-1	TRBD2	TRBV5-1	-
TGTGCCAGCAGCGCCCCTTTAAGAGGGGGCGGAAATGAGCAGTTCTTC	CASSAPLRGGGNEQFF	TRBJ2-1	TRBD1	TRBV7-6	-
TGTGCCAGCAGCCTATCCCATGGAAACACCATATATTTT	CASSLSHGNTIYF	TRBJ1-3	-	TRBV5-6	few
TGTGCCAGCTCACCACGGGATATGAACACTGAAGCTTTCTTT	CASSPRDMNTEAFF	TRBJ1-1	-	TRBV18	-
TGTGCCAGCAGTTTAGGGTCTAGATCACCCCTCCACTTT	CASSLGSRSPLHF	TRBJ1-6	-	TRBV12-3/TRBV12-4	-
TGTGCCAGCAGCCCTAGCGGTTTTAGCTCCTACGAGCAGTACTTC	CASSPSGFSSYEQYF	TRBJ2-7	TRBD2	TRBV11-2	-
TGTGCCAGCGGACTAATAGGGGGGAAGGGTGAAGCTTTCTTT	CASGLIGGKGEAFF	TRBJ1-1	-	TRBV7-9	once
TGTGCCAGCAGCTTTGATGGGGTTAATCAGCCCCAGCATTTT	CASSFDGVNQPQHF	TRBJ1-5	-	TRBV7-9	-
TGTGCCAGCAGAGTGGGAGGGGGCCCGACAGATACGCAGTATTTT	CASRVGGGPTDTQYF	TRBJ2-3	-	TRBV2	-
TGTGCCAGCAGCTTGTGGGACAGGGTGGGTACAGATACGCAGTATTTT	CASSLWDRVGTDTQYF	TRBJ2-3	TRBD1	TRBV5-5	-
TGTGCCAGCAACGGAGCGACAGGGGCCAACGTCCTGACTTTC	CASNGATGANVLTF	TRBJ2-6	-	TRBV5-4	once
TGTGCCAGCGGCGCGGACAGGGTCACTGAAGCTTTCTTT	CASGADRVTEAFF	TRBJ1-1	TRBD1	TRBV2	-
TGTGCCAGCAGGGTGAACACCGGGGAGCTGTTTTTT	CASRVNTGELFF	TRBJ2-2	-	TRBV6-5	-
TGCGCCAGCAGCTTATATGGACCCGAGGGGGGCAATTCACCCCTCCACTTT	CASSLYGPEGGNSPLHF	TRBJ1-6	-	TRBV5-1	-
TGTGCCAGCAGTCCGGGCCGTAAGCTGTTTTTT	CASSPGRKLFF	TRBJ2-2	-	TRBV6-6	-
TGTGCCAGCAGTTTAGACAGGGCCTCCTACGAGCAGTACTTC	CASSLDRASYEQYF	TRBJ2-7	TRBD1	TRBV6-5	-